The 10 T cell receptor beta chains given below trace back to one sample, sequenced in a study of T-cell memory formation after mild COVID-19 (dated by TCRdb to 2020 to 2023). The library came from 5' RACE. TCRdb lists the instrument as Illumina NovaSeq 6000. In-frame beta chains were kept once TCRdb had trimmed the public reads at Q25 with fastp and called clones with MiXCR. Here each entry gathers all rows of one CDR3 protein and keeps the most common genes and DNA. For this sample there are hundreds of thousands of distinct CDR3 sequences; approximately 13% appear just once. The ten largest clones capture about a fifth of the sample. The sequenced sample consisted of PBMCs or a T cell subset sorted from them (not recorded which). All receptors come from a man younger than 35 who had mild COVID-19 (a few samples of this study predate the infection). The sample titles of this study are shuffled in the database, so cell type and time point are left out; the donor was told from shared clones.

This clonotype was picked up a small number of times. The chain couples TRBV12-3 or TRBV12-4 to TRBJ2-3; unclear D gene. This CDR3 spans 14 amino acids. Trimming removed 3 bases at V and 2 bases at J, with 9 bases between. CDR3 region: CASSLRLNTDTQYF. The CDR3 DNA reads as TGTGCCAGCAGTTTGCGACTCAACACAGATACGCAGTATTTT.

This clonotype came up many times. The chain links TRBV12-3 or TRBV12-4 to TRBJ1-2; 7 bases match TRBD1. There are 13 residues in the CDR3. V lost 5 bases and J lost 2; bases outside the gene matches: 2. The DNA for the CDR3 is TGTGCCAGCAGTATACAGGGGAACTATGGCTACACCTTC. It is translated as CASSIQGNYGYTF.

The rearrangement joins TRBV29-1 to TRBJ1-2; D is uncertain. With 8 bases removed from V and 0 bases from J, the gap between germline ends came to 22 bases. CDR3 length: 16 amino acids. The V gene's germline CDR1 is SQVTM and CDR2 ANQGSEA. The CDR3 DNA reads as TGCAGCACGAGGTCCGCGGACTTTAATCCTAACTATGGCTACACCTTC. Translation: CSTRSADFNPNYGYTF.

This rearrangement joins TRBV6-1 to TRBJ2-3; 7 nucleotides match TRBD2. The CDR3 contains 15 residues. After removal of 4 bases from V and 2 bases from J, the junction contained 6 bases not matched to a gene. Germline assignment: CDR1 MNHNS and CDR2 SASEGT. For the CDR3, the DNA is TGTGCCAGCAGTGTTAGTAGCGGGTACACAGATACGCAGTATTTT. This translates into CASSVSSGYTDTQYF.

This clonotype was counted a few times. V gene TRBV7-6 combines with J gene TRBJ2-3; maybe TRBD1 (6 bases). V was shortened by 3 bases and J by 0 bases, with 10 bases between the two germline ends. The CDR3 covers 15 residues. CDR1 SGHVS and CDR2 FNYEAQ come from the germline V gene. CDR3 DNA sequence: TGTGCCAGCAGCTTTAACAGGGTTAGCACAGATACGCAGTATTTT. This translates into CASSFNRVSTDTQYF.

On this clonotype itself: The junction departs from germline at one end; a sequencing error may be responsible. This chain links TRBV5-4 with TRBJ2-7, with 9 bases lining up with TRBD2. The CDR3 loop spans 15 amino acids. Per germline, CDR1 SGHNT and CDR2 YYREEE (reference sequence). This chain's CDR3 is CASSPPGTSSDEQYF. In DNA form, the CDR3 reads TGTGCCAGCAGCCCTCCCGGGACTAGCTCCGACGAGCAGTACTTC.

This clonotype was counted a few times. DNA for the CDR3: TGTGCCAGTAGTGGCTCGGGACTAGCGGGGGGCAACGGGGAGCTGTTTTTT. This sequence encodes CASSGSGLAGGNGELFF. The chain carries TRBV19 and TRBJ2-2, with 15 positions matching TRBD2. The length of the CDR3 is 17 residues. CDR1 and CDR2 from the germline V gene are LNHDA and SQIVND (reference sequence). After removal of 5 bases from V and 7 bases from J, the junction contained 8 bases not matched to a gene.

Many counts were recorded for this clonotype. The rearrangement links TRBV30 to TRBJ2-2, with a tentative D call TRBD1 (6 bases). V gave up 5 bases and J gave up 1 base, with 17 bases separating them. Germline V gene lookup returns CDR1 GTSNPN and CDR2 SVGIG (reference sequence). This CDR3 has 16 residues. The CDR3 bases are TGTGCCTGGGATCTTGCGCTAGGGGGGAACACCGGGGAGCTGTTTTTT. Protein sequence: CAWDLALGGNTGELFF.

The chain is built from TRBV7-2 and TRBJ2-3; 7 bases agree with TRBD1. J lost 8 bases, V lost 1 base, and 12 bases had no gene match. Germline-derived CDR1 and CDR2 are SGHTA and FQGNSA. The CDR3 is 16 amino acids. The CDR3 loop reads CASSLGRGSKSGTQYF. Written as DNA, the CDR3 is TGTGCCAGCAGCTTAGGCAGGGGGAGTAAGTCCGGTACGCAGTATTTT.

This clonotype was seen ten or more times. The chain links TRBV29-1 to TRBJ2-2; no reliable D call. V lost 0 bases and J 0 bases, leaving 14 bases between the germline ends. Germline loops: CDR1 SQVTM, CDR2 ANQGSEA. This CDR3 has 17 amino acids. CDR3 DNA sequence: TGCAGCGTTGAAGATTCAGTAAGAAGCGCGAACACCGGGGAGCTGTTTTTT. This gives the protein CSVEDSVRSANTGELFF.